This TCR beta chain stems from a study of T-cell reconstitution after alpha-beta-depleted transplantation in children. Construction of the TCRbeta library involved unique molecular identifiers. One entry per CDR3 protein, called by TCRdb with MiXCR from the PCR reads. Of around 370,000 distinct CDR3 sequences in the sample, about a tenth are singletons; the top ten hold around 2.5%. In this sample, this clonotype turned up many times. The germline V gene encodes CDR1 SQVTM and CDR2 ANQGSEA. The length of the CDR3 is 12 residues. Trimming left V 4 bases short and J 4 bases short, with 10 bases between.

The specimen was PBMCs from the stem cell graft donor, collected from the stem cell graft. The sequence derives from a human donor who donated a stem cell graft to a child with acute lymphoblastic leukemia. The chain joins TRBV29-1 to TRBJ1-1; D unclear. The CDR3 here is CSVVVRTTEAFF. The CDR3 nucleotides read TGCAGCGTTGTCGTGCGGACCACTGAAGCTTTCTTT.